This T cell receptor beta chain comes out of a study of T-cell reconstitution after alpha-beta-depleted transplantation in children (dated by TCRdb to 2016 to 2017). Looking at the study overall: Using TCR repertoire profiling, the study followed T-cell immune reconstitution in a quantitative way in children after TCRalphabeta/CD19-depleted allogeneic hematopoietic cell transplantation.

Receptor amplification or capture employed PCR. For sequencing, an Illumina HiSeq 2500 was employed. TCR library preparation used molecular barcoding, with unique molecular identifiers applied to normalize quantification of the TCRbeta repertoire. TCRdb redid the processing of the public reads, applying fastp at Q25 and MiXCR, and retained in-frame beta chains. Entries that share a CDR3 protein sequence are merged under the most common genes and DNA. For this sample there are about 540,000 distinct CDR3 sequences; about a sixth appear just once. Over 3% of the sample belongs to the ten largest clones. The CDR3 sequence holds 15 residues, the cysteine and phenylalanine included. Left in the record is the CDR3 DNA by itself, 45 bases read in frame from the first base. Taken from the germline V gene (reference sequence), the CDR1 and CDR2 loops are SEHNR and FQNEAQ. Comment on this clonotype: The antigen it recognizes is unknown. The junction departs from the called germline gene at one end, perhaps through a read error.

This clonotype originated in a human donor who donated a stem cell graft to a child with acute lymphoblastic leukemia. The sample consisted of PBMCs from the stem cell graft donor, taken from the stem cell graft. The chain uses TRBV7-9 and TRBJ2-7; the D gene is perhaps TRBD1 or TRBD2, as each covers 6 bases. The DNA reads TGTGCCAGCAGCTTCTCAGGGGAGGCCCCTGCGAGCATGGACTTC. It encodes CASSFSGEAPASMDF. The full variable domain, with segments outside the CDR3 supplied by the reference TRBV7-9 and TRBJ2-7 proteins, appears as DTGVSQNPRHKITKRGQNVTFRCDPISEHNRLYWYRQTLGQGPEFLTYFQNEAQLEKSRLLSDRFSAERPKGSFSTLEIQRTEQGDSAMYLCASSFSGEAPASMDFGPGTRLTVT.